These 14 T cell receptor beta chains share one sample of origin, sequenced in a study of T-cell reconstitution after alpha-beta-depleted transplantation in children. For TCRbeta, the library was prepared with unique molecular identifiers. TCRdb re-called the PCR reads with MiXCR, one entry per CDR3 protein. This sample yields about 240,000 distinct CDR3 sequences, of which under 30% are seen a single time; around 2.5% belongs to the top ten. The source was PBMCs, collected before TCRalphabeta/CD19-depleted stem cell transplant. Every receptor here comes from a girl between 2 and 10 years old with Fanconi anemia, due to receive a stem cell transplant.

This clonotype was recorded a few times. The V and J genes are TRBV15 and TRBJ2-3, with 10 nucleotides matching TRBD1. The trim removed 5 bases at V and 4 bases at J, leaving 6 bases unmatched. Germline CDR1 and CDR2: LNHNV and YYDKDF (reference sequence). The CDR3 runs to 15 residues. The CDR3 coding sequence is TGTGCCACCAGCTTAGACAGGGGGCAGGCAGATACGCAGTATTTT. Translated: CATSLDRGQADTQYF.

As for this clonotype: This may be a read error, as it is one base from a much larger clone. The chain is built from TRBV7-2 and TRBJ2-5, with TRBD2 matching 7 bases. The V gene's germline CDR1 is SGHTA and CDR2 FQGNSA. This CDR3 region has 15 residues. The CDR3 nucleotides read TGTGCCAGCAGCCGGCTGGGGTCTGCGGGAGAGAGCCAGTACTTC. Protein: CASSRLGSAGESQYF.

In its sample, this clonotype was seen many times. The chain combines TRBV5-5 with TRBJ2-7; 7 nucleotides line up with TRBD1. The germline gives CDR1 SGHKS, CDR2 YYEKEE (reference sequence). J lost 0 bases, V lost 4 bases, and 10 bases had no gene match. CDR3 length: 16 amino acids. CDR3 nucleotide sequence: TGTGCCAGCAGCCCAGGAAGACGGGACAGCTCCTACGAGCAGTACTTC. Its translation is CASSPGRRDSSYEQYF.

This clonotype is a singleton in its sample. CDR3 sequence reads: CASQRAGGREQFF. The CDR3 DNA reads as TGTGCCAGCCAACGAGCGGGGGGGCGGGAGCAGTTCTTC. The chain joins TRBV6-2 or TRBV6-3 to TRBJ2-1, with 10 bases lining up with TRBD2. The CDR3 length is 13 residues. CDR1 and CDR2 (germline): MNHEY, SVGEGT. Trimming took 8 bases from V and 10 from J; bases not matched to a gene: 8.

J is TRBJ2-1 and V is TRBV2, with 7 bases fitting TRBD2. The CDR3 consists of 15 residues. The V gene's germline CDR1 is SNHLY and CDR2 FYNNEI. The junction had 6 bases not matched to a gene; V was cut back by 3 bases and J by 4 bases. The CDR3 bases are TGTGCCAGCAGTGATCAACTAGCGAAATACAATGAGCAGTTCTTC. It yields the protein CASSDQLAKYNEQFF.

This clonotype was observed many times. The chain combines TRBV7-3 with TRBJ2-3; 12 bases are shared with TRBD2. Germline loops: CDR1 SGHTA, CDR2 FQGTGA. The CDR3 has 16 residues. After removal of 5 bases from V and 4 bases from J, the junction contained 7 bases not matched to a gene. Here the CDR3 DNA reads TGTGCCAGCAGCCCCCGACTAGCGGGAGCTTCAGATACGCAGTATTTT. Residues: CASSPRLAGASDTQYF.

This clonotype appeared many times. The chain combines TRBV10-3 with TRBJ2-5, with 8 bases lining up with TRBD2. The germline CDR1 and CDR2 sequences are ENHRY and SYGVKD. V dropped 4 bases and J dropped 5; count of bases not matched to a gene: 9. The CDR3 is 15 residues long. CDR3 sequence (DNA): TGTGCCATCAGTGCCCGAGCGGGGGCGGGGGAGACCCAGTACTTC. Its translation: CAISARAGAGETQYF.

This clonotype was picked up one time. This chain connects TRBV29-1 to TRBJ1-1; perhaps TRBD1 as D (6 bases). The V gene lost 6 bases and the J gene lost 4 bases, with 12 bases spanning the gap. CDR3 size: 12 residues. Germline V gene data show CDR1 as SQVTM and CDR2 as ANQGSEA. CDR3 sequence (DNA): TGCAGCGTCTCCAGGGGAGGCACTGAAGCTTTCTTT. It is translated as CSVSRGGTEAFF.

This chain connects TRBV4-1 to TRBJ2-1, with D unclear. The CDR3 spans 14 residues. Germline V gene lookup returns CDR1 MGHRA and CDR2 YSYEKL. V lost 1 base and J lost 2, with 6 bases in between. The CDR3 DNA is TGCGCCAGCAGCCAAGCCCTAACCTACAATGAGCAGTTCTTC. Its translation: CASSQALTYNEQFF.

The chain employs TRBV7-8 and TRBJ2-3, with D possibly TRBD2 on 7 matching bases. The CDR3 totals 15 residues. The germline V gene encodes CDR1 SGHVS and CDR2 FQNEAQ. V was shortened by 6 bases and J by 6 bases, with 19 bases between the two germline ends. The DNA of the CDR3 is TGTGCCAGCAGTCCGACAAGGGGGGGCGGGGATACGCAGTATTTT. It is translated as CASSPTRGGGDTQYF.

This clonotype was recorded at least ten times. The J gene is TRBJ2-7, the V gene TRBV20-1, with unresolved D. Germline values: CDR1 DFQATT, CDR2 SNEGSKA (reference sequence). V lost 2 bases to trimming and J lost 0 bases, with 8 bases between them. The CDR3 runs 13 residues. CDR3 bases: TGCAGTGCTAGACAGGCCCACTCCTACGAGCAGTACTTC. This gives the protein CSARQAHSYEQYF.

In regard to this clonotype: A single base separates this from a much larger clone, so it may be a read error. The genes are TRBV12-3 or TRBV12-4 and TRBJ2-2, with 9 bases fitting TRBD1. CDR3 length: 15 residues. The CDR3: CASGFGDRDTGELFF. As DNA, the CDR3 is TGTGCCAGCGGTTTTGGGGACAGGGACACCGGGGAGCTGTTTTTT.

The CDR3 loop reads CSATGDRGGDEQYF. The CDR3 DNA reads TGCAGTGCTACAGGGGACAGGGGAGGGGACGAGCAGTACTTC. The chain joins TRBV20-1 to TRBJ2-7, with 10 nucleotides matching TRBD1. The germline CDR1 and CDR2 sequences are DFQATT and SNEGSKA (reference sequence). J gave up 5 bases and V 4 bases, and 8 bases lay outside the gene matches. There are 14 residues in the CDR3.

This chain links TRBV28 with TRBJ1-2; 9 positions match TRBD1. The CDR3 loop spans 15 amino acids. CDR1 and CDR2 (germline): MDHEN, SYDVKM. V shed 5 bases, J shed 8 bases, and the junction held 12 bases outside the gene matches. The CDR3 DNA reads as TGTGCCAGCAGTCCTCTGGGACAGGGAGTTAAGGGCTACACCTTC. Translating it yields CASSPLGQGVKGYTF.